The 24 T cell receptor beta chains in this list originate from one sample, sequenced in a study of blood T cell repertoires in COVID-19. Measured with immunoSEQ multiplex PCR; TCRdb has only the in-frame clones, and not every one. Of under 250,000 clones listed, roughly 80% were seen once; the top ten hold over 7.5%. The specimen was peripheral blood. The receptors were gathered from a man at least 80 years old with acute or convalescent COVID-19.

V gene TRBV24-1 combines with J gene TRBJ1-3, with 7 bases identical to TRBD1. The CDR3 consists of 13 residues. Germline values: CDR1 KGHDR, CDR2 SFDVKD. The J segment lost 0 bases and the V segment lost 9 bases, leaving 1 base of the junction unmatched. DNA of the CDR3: TGTGCCACCCGGGACAGCTCTGGAAACACCATATATTTT. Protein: CATRDSSGNTIYF.

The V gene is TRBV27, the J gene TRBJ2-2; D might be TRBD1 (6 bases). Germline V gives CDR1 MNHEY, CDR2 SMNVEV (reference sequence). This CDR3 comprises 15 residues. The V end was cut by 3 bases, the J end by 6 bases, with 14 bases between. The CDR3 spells CASSFPATGSGELFF. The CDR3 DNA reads TGTGCCAGCAGTTTCCCTGCGACAGGTTCCGGGGAGCTGTTTTTT.

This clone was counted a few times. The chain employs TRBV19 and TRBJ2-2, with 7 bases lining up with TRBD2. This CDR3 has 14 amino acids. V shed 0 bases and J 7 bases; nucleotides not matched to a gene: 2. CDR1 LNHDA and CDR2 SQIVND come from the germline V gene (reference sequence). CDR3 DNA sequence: TGTGCCAGTAGTATAGAGCGGGGGTTCGGGGAGCTGTTTTTT. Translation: CASSIERGFGELFF. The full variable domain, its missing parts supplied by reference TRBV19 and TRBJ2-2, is DGGITQSPKYLFRKEGQNVTLSCEQNLNHDAMYWYRQDPGQGLRLIYYSQIVNDFQKGDIAEGYSVSREKKESFPLTVTSAQKNPTAFYLCASSIERGFGELFFGEGSRLTVL.

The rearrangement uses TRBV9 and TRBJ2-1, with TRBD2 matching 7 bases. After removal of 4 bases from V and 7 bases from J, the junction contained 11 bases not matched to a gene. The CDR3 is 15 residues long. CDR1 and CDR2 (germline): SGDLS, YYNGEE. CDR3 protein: CASSPRGDRTNEQFF. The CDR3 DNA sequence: TGTGCCAGCAGCCCCCGGGGGGACCGTACGAATGAGCAGTTCTTC.

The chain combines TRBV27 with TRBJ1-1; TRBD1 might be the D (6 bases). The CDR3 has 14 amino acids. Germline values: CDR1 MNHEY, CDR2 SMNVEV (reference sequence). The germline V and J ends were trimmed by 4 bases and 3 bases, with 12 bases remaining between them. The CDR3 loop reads CASSSEGGYTEAFF. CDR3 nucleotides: TGTGCCAGCAGTTCCGAGGGGGGGTACACTGAAGCTTTCTTT.

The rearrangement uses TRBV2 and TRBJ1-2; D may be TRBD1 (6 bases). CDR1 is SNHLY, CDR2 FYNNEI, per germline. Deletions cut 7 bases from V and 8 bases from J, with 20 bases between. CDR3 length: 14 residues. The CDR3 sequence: CASTPTLGARGYTF. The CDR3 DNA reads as TGTGCCAGCACCCCAACCCTGGGGGCGCGAGGCTACACCTTC.

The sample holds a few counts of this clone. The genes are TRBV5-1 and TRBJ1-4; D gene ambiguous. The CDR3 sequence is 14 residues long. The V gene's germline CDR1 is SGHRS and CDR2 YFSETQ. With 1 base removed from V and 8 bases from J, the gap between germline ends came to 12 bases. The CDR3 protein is CASSLRGAGEKLFF. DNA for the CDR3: TGCGCCAGCAGCTTGCGAGGCGCTGGGGAAAAACTGTTTTTT.

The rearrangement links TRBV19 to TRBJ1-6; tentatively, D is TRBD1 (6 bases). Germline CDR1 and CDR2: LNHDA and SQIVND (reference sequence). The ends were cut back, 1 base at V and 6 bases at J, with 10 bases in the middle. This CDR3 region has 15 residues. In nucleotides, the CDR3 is TGTGCCAGTAGTATAGGTCCAGGGGTTAATTCACCCCTCCACTTT. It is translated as CASSIGPGVNSPLHF.

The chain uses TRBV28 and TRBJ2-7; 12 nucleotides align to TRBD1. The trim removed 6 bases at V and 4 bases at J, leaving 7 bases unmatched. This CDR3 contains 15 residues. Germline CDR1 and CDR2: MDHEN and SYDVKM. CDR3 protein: CASSLGGQGAYEQYF. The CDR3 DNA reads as TGTGCCAGCAGCTTAGGGGGACAGGGGGCTTACGAGCAGTACTTC.

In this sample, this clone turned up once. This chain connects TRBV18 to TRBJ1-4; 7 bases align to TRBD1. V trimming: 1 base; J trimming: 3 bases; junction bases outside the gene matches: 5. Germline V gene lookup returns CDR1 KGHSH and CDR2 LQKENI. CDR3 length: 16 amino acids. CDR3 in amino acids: CASSPRQGLSNEKLFF. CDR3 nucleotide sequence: TGTGCCAGCTCACCACGACAGGGCCTCTCTAATGAAAAACTGTTTTTT.

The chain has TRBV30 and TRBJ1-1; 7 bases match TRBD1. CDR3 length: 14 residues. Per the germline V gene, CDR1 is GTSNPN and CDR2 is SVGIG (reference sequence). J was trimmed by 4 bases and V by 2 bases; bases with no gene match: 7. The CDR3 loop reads CAWSHKTGFTEAFF. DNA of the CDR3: TGTGCCTGGAGTCATAAGACAGGGTTCACTGAAGCTTTCTTT. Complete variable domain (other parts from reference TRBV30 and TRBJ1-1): SQTIHQWPATLVQPVGSPLSLECTVEGTSNPNLYWYRQAAGRGLQLLFYSVGIGQISSEVPQNLSASRPQDRQFILSSKKLLLSDSGFYLCAWSHKTGFTEAFFGQGTRLTVV.

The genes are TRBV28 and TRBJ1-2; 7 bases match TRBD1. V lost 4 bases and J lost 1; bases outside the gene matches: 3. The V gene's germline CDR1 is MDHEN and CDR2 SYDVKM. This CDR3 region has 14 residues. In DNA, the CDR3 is TGTGCCAGCAGTTCAGGGGGAGGTAACTATGGCTACACCTTC. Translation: CASSSGGGNYGYTF.

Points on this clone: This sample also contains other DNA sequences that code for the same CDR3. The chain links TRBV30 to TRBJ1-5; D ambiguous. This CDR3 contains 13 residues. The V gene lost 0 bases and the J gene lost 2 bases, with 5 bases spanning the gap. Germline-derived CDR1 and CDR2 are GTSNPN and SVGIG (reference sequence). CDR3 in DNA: TGTGCCTGGAGTGTACAAGGCAATCAGCCCCAGCATTTT. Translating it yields CAWSVQGNQPQHF.

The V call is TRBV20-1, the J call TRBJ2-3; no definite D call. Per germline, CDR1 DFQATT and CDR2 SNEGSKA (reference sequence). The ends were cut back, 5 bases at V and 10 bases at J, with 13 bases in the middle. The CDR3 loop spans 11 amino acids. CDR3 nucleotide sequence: TGCAGTGCTTCCCCCGGGTGGGCGCAGTATTTT. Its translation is CSASPGWAQYF.

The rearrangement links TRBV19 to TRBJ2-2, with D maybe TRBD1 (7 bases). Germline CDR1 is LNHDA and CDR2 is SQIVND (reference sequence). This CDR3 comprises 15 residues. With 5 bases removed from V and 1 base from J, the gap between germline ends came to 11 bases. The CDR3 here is CASSGGTVNTGELFF. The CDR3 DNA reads TGTGCCAGTAGTGGGGGGACAGTGAACACCGGGGAGCTGTTTTTT.

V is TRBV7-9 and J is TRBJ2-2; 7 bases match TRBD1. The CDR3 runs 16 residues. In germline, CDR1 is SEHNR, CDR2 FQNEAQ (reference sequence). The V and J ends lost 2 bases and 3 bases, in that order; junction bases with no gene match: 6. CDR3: CASSLSKTGDTGELFF. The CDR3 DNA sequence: TGTGCCAGCAGCTTAAGTAAAACAGGGGACACCGGGGAGCTGTTTTTT. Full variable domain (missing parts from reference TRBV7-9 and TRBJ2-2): DTGVSQNPRHKITKRGQNVTFRCDPISEHNRLYWYRQTLGQGPEFLTYFQNEAQLEKSRLLSDRFSAERPKGSFSTLEIQRTEQGDSAMYLCASSLSKTGDTGELFFGEGSRLTVL.

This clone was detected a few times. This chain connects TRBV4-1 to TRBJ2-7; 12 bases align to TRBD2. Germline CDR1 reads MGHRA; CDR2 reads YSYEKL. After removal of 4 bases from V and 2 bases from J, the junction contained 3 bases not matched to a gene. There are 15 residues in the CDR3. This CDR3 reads CASSRGLAGTYEQYF. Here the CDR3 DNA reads TGCGCCAGCAGCCGCGGACTAGCGGGAACCTACGAGCAGTACTTC.

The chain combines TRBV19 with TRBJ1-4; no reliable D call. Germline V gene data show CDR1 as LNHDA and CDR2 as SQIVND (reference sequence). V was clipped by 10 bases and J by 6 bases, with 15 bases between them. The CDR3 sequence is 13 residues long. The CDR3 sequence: CATSTGLYEKLFF. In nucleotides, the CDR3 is TGTGCCACCTCAACGGGTTTATATGAAAAACTGTTTTTT.

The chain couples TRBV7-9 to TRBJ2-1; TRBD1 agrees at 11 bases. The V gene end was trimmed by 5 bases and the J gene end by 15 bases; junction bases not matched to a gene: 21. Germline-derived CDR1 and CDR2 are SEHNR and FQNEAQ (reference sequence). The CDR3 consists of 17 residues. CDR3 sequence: CASSTDQDRGPTYRLFF. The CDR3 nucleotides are TGTGCCAGCAGCACCGATCAGGACAGGGGGCCCACGTATCGCTTGTTCTTC.

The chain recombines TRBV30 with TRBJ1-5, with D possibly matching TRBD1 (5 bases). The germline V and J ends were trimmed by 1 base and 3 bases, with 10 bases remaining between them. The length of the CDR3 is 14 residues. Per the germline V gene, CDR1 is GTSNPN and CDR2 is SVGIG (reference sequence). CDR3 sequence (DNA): TGTGCCTGGAGTGGACAGCTGGACAATCAGCCCCAGCATTTT. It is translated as CAWSGQLDNQPQHF.

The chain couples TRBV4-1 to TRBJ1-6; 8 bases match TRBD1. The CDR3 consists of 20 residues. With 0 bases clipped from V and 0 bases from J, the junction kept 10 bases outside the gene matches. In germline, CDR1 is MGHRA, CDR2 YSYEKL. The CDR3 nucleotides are TGCGCCAGCAGCCAAGAAGGGCACAGGGGGGCGAGCTCCTATAATTCACCCCTCCACTTT. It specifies CASSQEGHRGASSYNSPLHF.

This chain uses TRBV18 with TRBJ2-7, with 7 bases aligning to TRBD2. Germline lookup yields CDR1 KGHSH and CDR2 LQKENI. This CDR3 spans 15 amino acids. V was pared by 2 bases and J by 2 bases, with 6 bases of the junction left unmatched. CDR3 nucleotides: TGTGCCAGCTCACCAGGGGGGGGAGTTCCCTACGAGCAGTACTTC. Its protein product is CASSPGGGVPYEQYF. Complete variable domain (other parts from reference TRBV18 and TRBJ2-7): NAGVMQNPRHLVRRRGQEARLRCSPMKGHSHVYWYRQLPEEGLKFMVYLQKENIIDESGMPKERFSAEFPKEGPSILRIQQVVRGDSAAYFCASSPGGGVPYEQYFGPGTRLTVT.

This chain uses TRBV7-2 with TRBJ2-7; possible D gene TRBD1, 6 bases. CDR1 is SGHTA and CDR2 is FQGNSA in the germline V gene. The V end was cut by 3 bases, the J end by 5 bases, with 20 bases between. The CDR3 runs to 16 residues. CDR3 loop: CASSFWGRGGRNEQYF. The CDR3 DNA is TGTGCCAGCAGCTTTTGGGGCAGAGGGGGACGGAACGAGCAGTACTTC.

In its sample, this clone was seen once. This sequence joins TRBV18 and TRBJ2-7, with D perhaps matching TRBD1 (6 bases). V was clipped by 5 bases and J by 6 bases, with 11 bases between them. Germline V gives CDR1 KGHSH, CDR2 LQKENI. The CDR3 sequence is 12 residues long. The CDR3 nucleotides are TGTGCCAGCTCAGAACAGGGTATCGAGCAGTACTTC. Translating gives CASSEQGIEQYF.